The TCR beta chain under discussion was sequenced for a study of cytomegalovirus exposure and HLA in healthy donors. The V segment lost 3 bases and the J segment 0 bases; nucleotides outside the gene matches: 8. The germline V gene has CDR1 GTSNPN and CDR2 SVGIG (reference sequence). This CDR3 region has 16 residues. 60 Vbeta and 13 Jbeta primers were used in PCR. Sequencing was performed with immunoSEQ multiplex PCR; in TCRdb, only in-frame clones are kept and a portion is missing. Of around 160,000 clones listed, approximately 85% were seen once; the top ten hold about a tenth. Study-level points and caveats: In a later analysis, TCR beta V- and J-gene trimming was associated with a missense DCLRE1C variant. There were approximately 150 TCR beta chains listed as cytomegalovirus-associated. With high specificity and sensitivity, the classifier reportedly diagnosed cytomegalovirus status. Analysis was performed later, and it showed HLA-associated TCR beta chains to be more clonally expanded than equally common others.

This clone was seen a few times. Its antigen is still unknown. The sample comprised PBMCs. The chain carries TRBV30 and TRBJ1-3; 7 nucleotides agree with TRBD1. This TCR was recovered from a young man in good health and CMV-seropositive. In DNA, the CDR3 is TGTGCCTGGAGCTTAACAGGGGCCAGCTCTGGAAACACCATATATTTT. Amino acids: CAWSLTGASSGNTIYF.